This entry lists 30 T cell receptor beta chains sequenced from one sample in a study of T cell responses to AZD1222 COVID-19 vaccine listed by TCRdb under 2021. The intended sense of this specimen's time point label: about 28 days (+/-7) after the second vaccine dose. The library was built by means of the immunoSEQ multiplex PCR assay. TCRdb took over this immuneACCESS table, retaining in-frame rearrangements with V and J assigned. Such tables are incomplete; in checked studies, under half of the missing clones stem from an unresolved V gene, and the remainder is unexplained. The sample data list around 170,000 clones, and around nine tenths of these were observed just once. The ten largest account for under 14% of the sample. This specimen was peripheral blood, taken 28 days after the second AZD1222 dose. The receptors shown here come from an adult who received the AZD1222 COVID-19 vaccine.

This chain connects TRBV7-2 to TRBJ2-2; TRBD2 matches 11 bases. V shed 5 bases, J shed 6 bases, and the junction held 5 bases outside the gene matches. This CDR3 is 15 amino acids long. The germline V gene encodes CDR1 SGHTA and CDR2 FQGNSA. DNA for the CDR3: TGTGCCAGCAGCGTTAGCGGGGGGGCTGCCGGGGAGCTGTTTTTT. Its protein is CASSVSGGAAGELFF. The whole variable domain, remainder taken from reference TRBV7-2 and TRBJ2-2, is GAGVSQSPSNKVTEKGKDVELRCDPISGHTALYWYRQSLGQGLEFLIYFQGNSAPDKSGLPSDRFSAERTGGSVSTLTIQRTQQEDSAVYLCASSVSGGAAGELFFGEGSRLTVL.

This chain uses TRBV3-1 (or the pseudogene TRBV3-2) with TRBJ2-3; 8 positions match TRBD2. The CDR3 is made up of 16 amino acids. V lost 1 base, J lost 2 bases, and 5 bases stayed unmatched. CDR1 is LGHDT, CDR2 YNNKEL, per germline (reference sequence). This chain's CDR3 is CASSQGRGGHTDTQYF. The CDR3 DNA follows: TGTGCCAGCAGCCAAGGTCGCGGGGGGCACACAGATACGCAGTATTTT.

Concerning this clone: Other DNA sequences of this sample code for an identical CDR3. This chain uses TRBV6-5 with TRBJ1-3; D is ambiguous. Trimming left V 7 bases short and J 4 bases short, with 8 bases between. Per the germline V gene, CDR1 is MNHEY and CDR2 is SVGAGI. The CDR3 is 12 amino acids. The CDR3 loop reads CASTSSGNTIYF. The CDR3 nucleotides are TGTGCCAGCACCTCGTCAGGAAACACCATATATTTT.

The V gene is TRBV19, the J gene TRBJ1-1, with D maybe TRBD1 (6 bases). V dropped 5 bases and J dropped 3 bases, with 10 bases sitting between them. Germline assignment: CDR1 LNHDA and CDR2 SQIVND (reference sequence). This CDR3 spans 13 amino acids. The chain's CDR3 is CASSGEGDTEAFF. In nucleotides, the CDR3 is TGTGCCAGTAGTGGTGAGGGGGACACTGAAGCTTTCTTT.

The sample holds one count of this clone. The chain combines TRBV7-9 with TRBJ2-7; tentatively, D is TRBD1 or TRBD2 (5 bases each). This CDR3 is 14 amino acids long. Germline loops: CDR1 SEHNR, CDR2 FQNEAQ (reference sequence). V was shortened by 1 base and J by 6 bases, with 13 bases between the two germline ends. CDR3 in amino acids: CASSLVGRAGEQYF. Here the CDR3 DNA reads TGTGCCAGCAGCTTAGTCGGCAGGGCGGGCGAGCAGTACTTC.

The chain uses TRBV5-1 and TRBJ2-7; TRBD2 agrees at 10 bases. Germline V gene lookup returns CDR1 SGHRS and CDR2 YFSETQ. The CDR3 is 16 amino acids. Trimming took 2 bases from V and 2 from J; bases not matched to a gene: 7. In DNA form, the CDR3 reads TGCGCCAGCAGCTTCGGACTAGCGGCCCTTCCCTACGAGCAGTACTTC. Its protein is CASSFGLAALPYEQYF.

The chain couples TRBV3-1 (or the pseudogene TRBV3-2) to TRBJ1-3; D unresolved. Germline V lookup: CDR1 LGHDT, CDR2 YNNKEL (reference sequence). This CDR3 contains 16 residues. Trimming removed 1 base at V and 0 bases at J, with 10 bases between. CDR3 nucleotide sequence: TGTGCCAGCAGCCAAGCGAAAAGGCCCTCTGGAAACACCATATATTTT. Translation: CASSQAKRPSGNTIYF.

This clone was detected only a few times. Different DNA sequences within this sample yield the same CDR3. This rearrangement joins TRBV6-5 to TRBJ1-1; TRBD1 agrees at 8 bases. The CDR3 loop spans 13 amino acids. In germline, CDR1 is MNHEY, CDR2 SVGAGI. The ends lost 7 bases at V and 3 bases at J; junction bases unmatched: 4. DNA for the CDR3: TGTGCCAGCACCCCGGACAGGGACACTGAAGCTTTCTTT. Protein product: CASTPDRDTEAFF.

The chain is built from TRBV7-9 and TRBJ2-1; 7 bases line up with TRBD1. Trimming took 5 bases from V and 0 from J; bases not matched to a gene: 4. The CDR3 length is 15 residues. Germline V gene lookup returns CDR1 SEHNR and CDR2 FQNEAQ (reference sequence). The CDR3 coding sequence is TGTGCCAGCAGCCGACAGGGAGCCTCCTACAATGAGCAGTTCTTC. Residues: CASSRQGASYNEQFF.

The chain uses TRBV27 and TRBJ1-4; the D gene is possibly TRBD1 (5 bases). Germline-derived CDR1 and CDR2 are MNHEY and SMNVEV (reference sequence). V gave up 7 bases and J gave up 5 bases, with 20 bases separating them. The CDR3 is 16 amino acids. The CDR3 nucleotides read TGTGCCAGCACCAGACAGCACCCCGGGAGAAATGAAAAACTGTTTTTT. Protein product: CASTRQHPGRNEKLFF.

In this sample, this clone turned up a few times. The chain combines TRBV7-8 with TRBJ2-7, with TRBD2 matching 7 bases. With V trimmed by 5 bases and J by 0 bases, 4 bases remained unmatched. The V gene's germline CDR1 is SGHVS and CDR2 FQNEAQ. This CDR3 has 14 residues. The CDR3 protein is CASSRAGSSYEQYF. DNA of the CDR3: TGTGCCAGCAGCAGAGCGGGGTCCTCCTACGAGCAGTACTTC.

Many counts were recorded for this clone. The chain couples TRBV7-9 to TRBJ2-2, with D unresolved. Germline CDR1 reads SEHNR; CDR2 reads FQNEAQ (reference sequence). There are 15 residues in the CDR3. With 2 bases removed from V and 3 bases from J, the gap between germline ends came to 10 bases. Here the CDR3 reads CASSLSPGYTGELFF. CDR3 nucleotides: TGTGCCAGCAGCTTATCCCCGGGCTACACCGGGGAGCTGTTTTTT.

This sequence joins TRBV6-2 or TRBV6-3 and TRBJ2-7; 7 bases line up with TRBD1. V lost 2 bases and J lost 0; bases outside the gene matches: 4. The length of the CDR3 is 15 residues. Per the germline V gene, CDR1 is MNHEY and CDR2 is SVGEGT. CDR3 residues: CASSYNRGVSYEQYF. In nucleotides, the CDR3 is TGTGCCAGCAGTTACAACAGGGGAGTCTCCTACGAGCAGTACTTC.

About this clone itself: Germline and junction disagree at one end, which may indicate a read error. This chain uses TRBV4-1 with TRBJ1-2; tentatively, D is TRBD1 (6 bases). The length of the CDR3 is 14 residues. Germline assignment: CDR1 MGHRA and CDR2 YSYEKL. The CDR3 nucleotides are TGCGCCAGCAGCCCAGGGGAAAACAACTTTGGCTACACCTTC. Translation: CASSPGENNFGYTF.

The chain uses TRBV27 and TRBJ2-5; unclear D gene. Germline V gene lookup returns CDR1 MNHEY and CDR2 SMNVEV (reference sequence). The CDR3 consists of 17 residues. V was clipped by 1 base and J by 4 bases, with 19 bases between them. This CDR3 is CASSLYLGPNGLETQYF. DNA for the CDR3: TGTGCCAGCAGTTTATATCTAGGGCCCAATGGATTAGAGACCCAGTACTTC.

The chain joins TRBV7-3 to TRBJ1-1, with a tentative D call TRBD1 (6 bases). Trimming removed 1 base at V and 4 bases at J, with 19 bases between. The CDR3 is 17 amino acids. Looked up from germline, CDR1 is SGHTA and CDR2 is FQGTGA. The CDR3 DNA reads TGTGCCAGCAGCTTAAGCGGAGGTACAGGGATCCCCACTGAAGCTTTCTTT. It specifies CASSLSGGTGIPTEAFF.

The chain is built from TRBV28 and TRBJ2-7, with TRBD2 matching 10 bases. Germline-derived CDR1 and CDR2 are MDHEN and SYDVKM. V gave up 10 bases and J gave up 2 bases; unmatched junction bases: 8. The CDR3 loop spans 14 amino acids. The CDR3 loop is CAIRESGGAYEQYF. The CDR3 DNA reads as TGTGCCATCAGGGAAAGCGGGGGGGCCTACGAGCAGTACTTC.

The chain links TRBV3-1 (or the pseudogene TRBV3-2) to TRBJ1-2; TRBD1 matches 8 bases. The CDR3 spans 14 residues. CDR1 and CDR2 from the germline V gene are LGHDT and YNNKEL (reference sequence). J gave up 4 bases and V 1 base, and 2 bases lay outside the gene matches. The CDR3 DNA sequence: TGTGCCAGCAGCCAAGCACAGGGGGTCTATGGCTACACCTTC. It is translated as CASSQAQGVYGYTF.

The V gene is TRBV2, the J gene TRBJ1-5; the D is unclear. The V and J ends lost 2 bases and 3 bases respectively, with 5 bases between them. CDR3 size: 13 residues. Germline V gives CDR1 SNHLY, CDR2 FYNNEI. The CDR3 reads CASSENPNQPQHF. CDR3 DNA: TGTGCCAGCAGTGAAAACCCCAATCAGCCCCAGCATTTT. The variable domain in full, with the rest retrieved from reference TRBV2 and TRBJ1-5, is EPEVTQTPSHQVTQMGQEVILRCVPISNHLYFYWYRQILGQKVEFLVSFYNNEISEKSEIFDDQFSVERPDGSNFTLKIRSTKLEDSAMYFCASSENPNQPQHFGDGTRLSIL.

The chain combines TRBV30 with TRBJ1-2, with D unresolved. CDR3 length: 13 residues. Between the trimmed V and J ends, which lost 2 bases and 4 bases, there was a span of 11 bases. Germline CDR1 is GTSNPN and CDR2 is SVGIG (reference sequence). CDR3 region: CAWSPGSGYGYTF. Here the CDR3 DNA reads TGTGCCTGGAGTCCGGGCAGCGGCTATGGCTACACCTTC.

This clone occurred once. CDR3 loop: CASSPSGNTIYF. In DNA form, the CDR3 reads TGTGCCAGCAGTCCCTCTGGAAACACCATATATTTT. This chain links TRBV6-5 with TRBJ1-3, with D unclear. The germline V gene has CDR1 MNHEY and CDR2 SVGAGI. CDR3 length: 12 residues. Trimming pared 5 bases from V and 0 bases from J, leaving 2 bases between.

The CDR3 spells CASSQDGGNVQETQYF. Here the CDR3 DNA reads TGCGCCAGCAGCCAAGATGGCGGGAATGTACAAGAGACCCAGTACTTC. The V gene is TRBV4-3, the J gene TRBJ2-5; tentatively, D is TRBD2 (6 bases). From germline, CDR1 is LGHNA and CDR2 YSLEER. Deletions cut 0 bases from V and 2 bases from J, with 13 bases between. The length of the CDR3 is 16 residues.

The rearrangement joins TRBV19 to TRBJ2-7; no clear D gene. From germline, CDR1 is LNHDA and CDR2 SQIVND (reference sequence). This CDR3 has 14 residues. Trimming cost V 4 bases and J 5 bases, with 15 bases left between them. CDR3 amino acids: CASSTRVASHEQYF. The CDR3 DNA reads as TGTGCCAGTAGTACCCGGGTCGCGAGCCACGAGCAGTACTTC.

This clone was detected a few times. The CDR3 DNA sequence: TGTGCCAGCAGCTATCAGGATGGCTACACCTTC. Encoded protein: CASSYQDGYTF. The rearrangement joins TRBV7-9 to TRBJ1-2; the D is unclear. V was clipped by 4 bases and J by 6 bases, with 6 bases between them. CDR3 size: 11 residues. CDR1 is SEHNR, CDR2 FQNEAQ, per germline (reference sequence).

The CDR3 is CASSQRGTDQPQHF. Here the CDR3 DNA reads TGTGCCAGCTCCCAACGGGGCACGGATCAGCCCCAGCATTTT. This chain connects TRBV27 to TRBJ1-5; the D gene is possibly TRBD1 (5 bases). The CDR3 contains 14 residues. V was cut by 8 bases and J by 5 bases, with 16 bases left in between. From germline, CDR1 is MNHEY and CDR2 SMNVEV (reference sequence).

This chain joins TRBV5-6 and TRBJ2-3; TRBD2 agrees at 8 bases. Germline V gene sequence: CDR1 SGHDT, CDR2 YYEEEE. The CDR3 is 15 amino acids. With 4 bases clipped from V and 2 bases from J, the junction kept 6 bases outside the gene matches. CDR3 bases: TGTGCCAGCAGCCACAACGGGGGGGCCACAGATACGCAGTATTTT. Protein product: CASSHNGGATDTQYF.

The genes are TRBV30 and TRBJ1-2; 7 positions match TRBD1. Germline lookup yields CDR1 GTSNPN and CDR2 SVGIG (reference sequence). The CDR3 is made up of 13 amino acids. Trimming cost V 4 bases and J 8 bases; bases outside gene matches: 10. CDR3 in DNA: TGTGCCTGGACCAGACAGGGAGTATACGGCTACACCTTC. Amino acids: CAWTRQGVYGYTF.

This chain connects TRBV5-3 to TRBJ2-5, with 7 bases that match TRBD1. TRBV5-3 is an ORF, with its function uncertain. With V trimmed by 0 bases and J by 3 bases, 5 bases remained unmatched. The length of the CDR3 is 15 residues. CDR3 protein: CARSLARTGEETQYF. The CDR3, as DNA: TGTGCCAGAAGCTTGGCTAGGACAGGTGAAGAGACCCAGTACTTC.

This clone was observed a single time. V gene TRBV6-6 combines with J gene TRBJ1-1; maybe TRBD1 (5 bases). The CDR3 runs 12 residues. V gave up 6 bases and J gave up 7 bases, with 12 bases separating them. Germline CDR1 MNHNY, CDR2 SVGAGI (reference sequence). The CDR3 loop is CASSRDMLEAFF. CDR3 DNA: TGTGCCAGCAGCAGGGATATGCTTGAAGCTTTCTTT.

This sequence joins TRBV9 and TRBJ2-1; TRBD2 matches 12 bases. Germline CDR1 SGDLS, CDR2 YYNGEE. The CDR3 length is 16 residues. Trimming removed 4 bases from V and 3 bases from J; junction bases left unmatched: 5. CDR3 sequence (DNA): TGTGCCAGCAGCTTCCTAGCGGGGGGGCTCTACAATGAGCAGTTCTTC. Amino acid sequence: CASSFLAGGLYNEQFF.